These 26 T cell receptor beta chains were all obtained from the same sample, sequenced in a study of regulatory T cells in long-lasting Graves disease. Time point: newly diagnosed GD, antithyroid drugs for less than 3 months. The TCR library was made from RNA that had been extracted from PBMCs in TRIzol. Investigators prepared the TCR beta libraries by applying iRepertoire HTBI primers and Arm-PCR of CDR3 regions. TCRdb passed the multiplex PCR reads through MiXCR, listing each CDR3 protein once. The table has 550,000 to 650,000 distinct CDR3 sequences, 15% to 20% seen once; the top ten hold more than 10%. These data also formed part of another study, on T cells in Graves' hyperthyroidism and ophthalmopathy.

The sequencing used peripheral blood mononuclear cells (PBMCs), collected at new diagnosis, from a patient treated with antithyroid drugs. Receptors originate from a young man with Graves disease.

The rearrangement links TRBV7-2 to TRBJ2-1; 7 positions agree with TRBD2. Germline CDR1 reads SGHTA; CDR2 reads FQGNSA. V shed 1 base, J shed 8 bases, and the junction held 11 bases outside the gene matches. CDR3 length: 16 amino acids. This CDR3 is CASSLGSGGSGYEQFF. The DNA of the CDR3 is TGTGCCAGCAGCTTAGGGTCTGGCGGGAGCGGCTATGAGCAGTTCTTC.

Many counts were recorded for this clonotype. V is TRBV2 and J is TRBJ2-1; D is undetermined. The germline V gene has CDR1 SNHLY and CDR2 FYNNEI. CDR3 length equals 14 residues. V was shortened by 2 bases and J by 0 bases, with 5 bases between the two germline ends. The CDR3 loop is CASSESNSYNEQFF. CDR3 DNA: TGTGCCAGCAGTGAATCTAACTCCTACAATGAGCAGTTCTTC.

A note on this clonotype: This clone may be a read error of a much larger clone one base away. The rearrangement joins TRBV12-3 or TRBV12-4 to TRBJ2-5; TRBD2 matches 14 bases. The CDR3 length is 16 residues. The V segment lost 5 bases and the J segment 4 bases; nucleotides outside the gene matches: 6. The CDR3 DNA follows: TGTGCCAGCAGTGACCCCGGGACTAGCGGGAGAGAGACCCAGTACTTC. This sequence encodes CASSDPGTSGRETQYF.

The sample holds a few counts of this clonotype. A much larger clone differs by one base, so this may be a read error. The chain recombines TRBV20-1 with TRBJ2-7; 10 bases align to TRBD2. This CDR3 comprises 15 residues. CDR1 is DFQATT and CDR2 is SNEGSKA in the germline V gene (reference sequence). Here the CDR3 reads CSARDKSGRVYGQYF. As DNA, the CDR3 is TGCAGTGCTAGAGATAAGAGCGGGAGGGTTTACGGGCAGTACTTC.

This clonotype appeared a few times. This chain connects TRBV29-1 to TRBJ1-2; 8 nucleotides agree with TRBD1. The J segment lost 7 bases and the V segment lost 7 bases, leaving 11 bases of the junction unmatched. Germline values: CDR1 SQVTM, CDR2 ANQGSEA. The CDR3 runs to 13 residues. As DNA, the CDR3 is TGCAGCGCTCCTGGCGGACAGGGCCTTGGCTACACCTTC. Protein product: CSAPGGQGLGYTF.

This clonotype was detected many times. The chain recombines TRBV7-8 with TRBJ2-7; a weak D match, TRBD2 (5 bases). Germline-derived CDR1 and CDR2 are SGHVS and FQNEAQ. Trimming shortened V by 5 bases and J by 6 bases, and 20 bases separated the two germline ends. The CDR3 runs 15 residues. Written as DNA, the CDR3 is TGTGCCAGCAGCCCCGGGGTCGGTACGCCAGGCGAGCAGTACTTC. Translation: CASSPGVGTPGEQYF.

In this sample, this clonotype turned up many times. V usage is TRBV20-1 and J usage is TRBJ1-2; D unclear. The germline V and J ends were trimmed by 2 bases and 6 bases, with 13 bases remaining between them. Per germline, CDR1 DFQATT and CDR2 SNEGSKA (reference sequence). The CDR3 length is 13 residues. CDR3: CSARNEGLHGYTF. The CDR3 DNA reads as TGCAGTGCTAGAAACGAGGGCCTCCATGGCTACACCTTC.

The V and J genes are TRBV3-1 and TRBJ2-7, with 7 nucleotides matching TRBD1. Trimming at V came to 0 bases and at J to 0 bases, leaving 8 bases not matched to a gene. CDR1 and CDR2 (germline): LGHDT, YNNKEL (reference sequence). The CDR3 length is 17 residues. The CDR3 protein is CASSQDPTDRVSYEQYF. The CDR3 region has the DNA TGTGCCAGCAGCCAAGACCCGACAGACAGGGTCTCCTACGAGCAGTACTTC.

The rearrangement uses TRBV2 and TRBJ2-2; 8 nucleotides agree with TRBD1. The V gene end was trimmed by 6 bases and the J gene end by 4 bases; junction bases not matched to a gene: 10. The CDR3 loop spans 16 amino acids. Germline loops: CDR1 SNHLY, CDR2 FYNNEI. This chain's CDR3 is CASSRTGGSVTGELFF. The CDR3, as DNA: TGTGCCAGCAGCAGAACAGGGGGAAGTGTCACCGGGGAGCTGTTTTTT.

This clonotype was detected a few times. V and J are TRBV29-1 and TRBJ2-7; tentative D call: TRBD1 (6 bases). The CDR3 is 14 residues long. Germline CDR1 and CDR2: SQVTM and ANQGSEA. V lost 5 bases and J lost 7, with 21 bases in between. The CDR3 is CSVRTGTSLGEQYF. The CDR3, as DNA: TGCAGCGTTCGTACAGGGACCTCCTTGGGGGAGCAGTACTTC.

This chain joins TRBV20-1 and TRBJ1-3; the D is unclear. CDR1 DFQATT and CDR2 SNEGSKA come from the germline V gene (reference sequence). The CDR3 covers 13 residues. The V end was cut by 5 bases, the J end by 0 bases, with 8 bases between. As DNA, the CDR3 is TGCAGTGCTCGGACCCCCTCTGGAAACACCATATATTTT. As protein: CSARTPSGNTIYF.

This clonotype showed up many times. The chain recombines TRBV3-1 with TRBJ2-1; 7 bases match TRBD1. The V gene end was trimmed by 0 bases and the J gene end by 6 bases; junction bases not matched to a gene: 5. From germline, CDR1 is LGHDT and CDR2 YNNKEL (reference sequence). This CDR3 comprises 15 residues. The CDR3 sequence: CASSQEWTGFNEQFF. Written as DNA, the CDR3 is TGTGCCAGCAGCCAAGAATGGACAGGCTTCAATGAGCAGTTCTTC.

This clonotype was observed many times. The chain employs TRBV28 and TRBJ1-1; TRBD1 matches 10 bases. The CDR3 spans 14 residues. CDR1 is MDHEN, CDR2 SYDVKM, per germline. V was pared by 4 bases and J by 3 bases, with 2 bases of the junction left unmatched. The CDR3 sequence is CASSWDRGDTEAFF. CDR3 DNA: TGTGCCAGCAGTTGGGACAGGGGAGACACTGAAGCTTTCTTT.

This clonotype was counted ten times or more. The V gene is TRBV12-5, the J gene TRBJ2-3; D ambiguous. The CDR3 is 15 amino acids. Germline assignment: CDR1 LGHNT and CDR2 FRNRAP. Trimming pared 6 bases from V and 2 bases from J, leaving 15 bases between. The CDR3 protein is CASGELGAPTDTQYF. CDR3 DNA: TGTGCTAGTGGCGAACTTGGAGCGCCCACAGATACGCAGTATTTT.

This clonotype has just a few counts. The chain couples TRBV30 to TRBJ2-1, with a weak D call TRBD2 (5 bases). The CDR3 runs 11 residues. Germline assignment: CDR1 GTSNPN and CDR2 SVGIG (reference sequence). Deletions cut 3 bases from V and 5 bases from J, with 5 bases between. CDR3 region: CAWSGDNEQFF. The CDR3 nucleotides are TGTGCCTGGAGCGGGGACAATGAGCAGTTCTTC.

This clonotype has a count of ten or more. The germline gene is not matched at one end of the junction; a read error may be the cause. The chain uses TRBV5-1 and TRBJ2-1, with 10 bases that match TRBD2. CDR3 length: 16 amino acids. Germline V gives CDR1 SGHRS, CDR2 YFSETQ. The CDR3 region is CASSPDLAGAYNEQFF. The CDR3 DNA reads TGTGCCAGCAGCCCCGACCTAGCGGGAGCCTACAATGAGCAGTTCTTC.

The chain recombines TRBV6-1 with TRBJ1-2, with 8 bases fitting TRBD1. This CDR3 region has 13 residues. Germline assignment: CDR1 MNHNS and CDR2 SASEGT. Losses at the gene ends were 7 bases for V and 5 bases for J; bases not matched to a gene: 6. CDR3 sequence: CASMVGTGYGYTF. CDR3 coding DNA: TGTGCCAGCATGGTGGGGACAGGTTATGGCTACACCTTC.

This clonotype has a count of ten or more. V and J are TRBV3-1 and TRBJ1-1; no definite D call. CDR1 is LGHDT, CDR2 YNNKEL, per germline (reference sequence). The V gene lost 2 bases and the J gene lost 1 base, with 2 bases spanning the gap. CDR3 length equals 12 residues. Here the CDR3 reads CASSQRNTEAFF. The CDR3 DNA follows: TGTGCCAGCAGCCAAAGGAACACTGAAGCTTTCTTT.

This clonotype has ten or more counts. The V call is TRBV10-3, the J call TRBJ2-3; 11 nucleotides agree with TRBD2. This CDR3 is 15 amino acids long. CDR1 is ENHRY and CDR2 is SYGVKD in the germline V gene. V trimming: 0 bases; J trimming: 7 bases; junction bases outside the gene matches: 3. The DNA for the CDR3 is TGTGCCATCAGTGAGTCGACGACTAGCGGGAATACGCAGTATTTT. It yields the protein CAISESTTSGNTQYF.

The chain has TRBV4-1 and TRBJ1-1; the D is unclear. This CDR3 region has 15 residues. CDR1 is MGHRA, CDR2 YSYEKL, per germline. Trimming removed 4 bases from V and 0 bases from J, with 12 bases in between. The CDR3 loop reads CASSPSYYLNTEAFF. The CDR3 nucleotides read TGCGCCAGCAGCCCCTCCTACTACTTGAACACTGAAGCTTTCTTT.

The V and J genes are TRBV6-1 and TRBJ2-1, with TRBD2 matching over 16 bases. Looked up from germline, CDR1 is MNHNS and CDR2 is SASEGT. Trimming took 6 bases from V and 15 from J; bases not matched to a gene: 5. The CDR3 has 13 amino acids. CDR3 amino acids: CASSLGLAGGRFF. CDR3 bases: TGTGCCAGCAGCCTGGGACTAGCGGGAGGGCGGTTCTTC.

This clonotype showed up many times. This chain links TRBV12-5 with TRBJ2-1; 7 bases match TRBD2. This CDR3 contains 15 residues. V was pared by 3 bases and J by 8 bases, with 10 bases of the junction left unmatched. Germline CDR1 is LGHNT and CDR2 is FRNRAP. CDR3 bases: TGTGCTAGTGGTTTAGGAGCGGGAAGGGCACATGAGCAGTTCTTC. As protein: CASGLGAGRAHEQFF.

This clonotype has more than one count but fewer than ten. The chain is built from TRBV12-3 or TRBV12-4 and TRBJ2-7; D possibly corresponds to TRBD1 (6 bases). V dropped 6 bases and J dropped 6 bases, with 15 bases sitting between them. The CDR3 spans 13 residues. The CDR3 protein is CASSVSQGGEQYF. In DNA, the CDR3 is TGTGCCAGCAGCGTCTCACAGGGTGGCGAGCAGTACTTC.

With respect to this clonotype: Here the CDR3 omits its conserved ending phenylalanine or tryptophan, so a read error is the likely source. The J gene is TRBJ2-7, the V gene TRBV6-1; D not resolved. The DNA end is more similar to TRBJ2-1, so the J call may be wrong. Per the germline V gene, CDR1 is MNHNS and CDR2 is SASEGT. CDR3 length equals 11 residues. The DNA of the CDR3 is TGTGCCAGCAGTACCGGAGATGAGCAGTTCTCC. It yields the protein CASSTGDEQFS.

This clonotype was detected ten times or more. V is TRBV11-2 and J is TRBJ2-7; D is unclear. There are 15 residues in the CDR3. In germline, CDR1 is SGHAT, CDR2 FQNNGV. Trimming took off 4 bases at V and 0 bases at J, with 13 bases between the two ends. The CDR3 spells CASSSSQVVSYEQYF. CDR3 nucleotides: TGTGCCAGCAGCTCCAGTCAGGTCGTCTCCTACGAGCAGTACTTC. The full variable domain, rest sourced from reference TRBV11-2 and TRBJ2-7, is EAGVAQSPRYKIIEKRQSVAFWCNPISGHATLYWYQQILGQGPKLLIQFQNNGVVDDSQLPKDRFSAERLKGVDSTLKIQPAKLEDSAVYLCASSSSQVVSYEQYFGPGTRLTVT.

This clonotype was seen repeatedly, ten times or more. The CDR3 region has the DNA TGTGCCAGCAGTTTGGACAGCGCGCTCAGGGGTGAGCAGTTCTTC. It specifies CASSLDSALRGEQFF. The rearrangement joins TRBV27 to TRBJ2-1, with a tentative D call TRBD1 (6 bases). The length of the CDR3 is 15 residues. V gave up 3 bases and J gave up 9 bases, with 18 bases separating them. The germline V gene has CDR1 MNHEY and CDR2 SMNVEV (reference sequence).